One sample yielded the 29 T cell receptor beta chains listed below, sequenced in a study of shared clonotypes between healthy human individuals. Measured with immunoSEQ multiplex PCR; TCRdb has only the in-frame clones, and not every one. Of 600,000 to 700,000 clones detected, 55% to 85% appear once; the ten largest clones hold roughly 2%. The sequenced material came from memory CD4+ T cells sorted from blood. This sample's subset: CD45RA-negative fraction. The receptor set was obtained from a woman in her 30s in good health.

This chain links TRBV27 with TRBJ2-1; 7 bases align to TRBD2. The ends lost 6 bases at V and 7 bases at J; junction bases unmatched: 12. This CDR3 is built from 15 residues. Germline CDR1 is MNHEY and CDR2 is SMNVEV (reference sequence). The CDR3 DNA follows: TGTGCCAGCAGCCCAAGGCAAGCGGGAAGGAATGAGCAGTTCTTC. Translated: CASSPRQAGRNEQFF.

This clone was observed a handful of times. The V call is TRBV28, the J call TRBJ2-3; D is unclear. The length of the CDR3 is 12 residues. Trimming took 7 bases from V and 4 from J, leaving 9 bases between them. CDR1 MDHEN and CDR2 SYDVKM come from the germline V gene. CDR3 nucleotide sequence: TGTGCCAGCACTAAGTCCTCAGATACGCAGTATTTT. Protein: CASTKSSDTQYF.

This chain uses TRBV28 with TRBJ1-2; tentative D call: TRBD1 (5 bases). CDR1 MDHEN and CDR2 SYDVKM come from the germline V gene. Trimming removed 2 bases from V and 8 bases from J, with 21 bases in between. CDR3 size: 16 residues. Written as DNA, the CDR3 is TGTGCCAGCAGTTTACCTACCCCTGGGGGGACGTGGGGCTACACCTTC. It encodes CASSLPTPGGTWGYTF.

This chain links TRBV5-1 with TRBJ1-1, with TRBD1 matching over 8 bases. CDR3 length: 14 residues. J lost 1 base, V lost 3 bases, and 2 bases had no gene match. Germline-derived CDR1 and CDR2 are SGHRS and YFSETQ. CDR3 sequence reads: CASSYTGGNTEAFF. The CDR3 region has the DNA TGCGCCAGCAGCTATACAGGGGGGAACACTGAAGCTTTCTTT.

Note on this clone: This CDR3 is also generated by other DNA sequences in the sample. V usage is TRBV2 and J usage is TRBJ2-7, with no clear D. Trimming removed 4 bases from V and 3 bases from J, with 7 bases in between. The CDR3 is made up of 12 amino acids. Germline CDR1 and CDR2: SNHLY and FYNNEI. CDR3 sequence reads: CASSGRSYEQYF. CDR3 in DNA: TGTGCCAGCAGTGGACGCAGCTACGAGCAGTACTTC.

Note on this clone: The sample holds other DNA sequences that translate to the same CDR3. The chain combines TRBV7-9 with TRBJ1-5, with unresolved D. CDR1 and CDR2 (germline): SEHNR, FQNEAQ (reference sequence). The CDR3 extends over 13 amino acids. The ends were cut back, 3 bases at V and 6 bases at J, with 9 bases in the middle. The CDR3 spells CASSLSGGQPQHF. CDR3 DNA: TGTGCCAGCAGCTTGTCCGGCGGTCAGCCCCAGCATTTT.

The V gene is TRBV5-1, the J gene TRBJ2-5; a weak D match, TRBD1 (5 bases). Germline-derived CDR1 and CDR2 are SGHRS and YFSETQ. V shed 2 bases and J shed 5 bases, with 10 bases lying between them. This CDR3 contains 13 residues. The CDR3 spells CASSFQGWETQYF. In nucleotides, the CDR3 is TGCGCCAGCAGCTTTCAGGGATGGGAGACCCAGTACTTC.

Concerning this clone itself: Other DNA sequences in this specimen translate into the identical CDR3. The chain combines TRBV5-4 with TRBJ2-5; 7 nucleotides line up with TRBD2. Germline CDR1 and CDR2: SGHNT and YYREEE (reference sequence). The CDR3 has 14 residues. The junction had 3 bases not matched to a gene; V was cut back by 3 bases and J by 1 base. CDR3 loop: CASSSGLFQETQYF. The CDR3 DNA sequence: TGTGCCAGCAGCTCGGGACTATTCCAAGAGACCCAGTACTTC. Filled out from reference TRBV5-4 and TRBJ2-5, the complete variable domain reads ETGVTQSPTHLIKTRGQQVTLRCSSQSGHNTVSWYQQALGQGPQFIFQYYREEENGRGNFPPRFSGLQFPNYSSELNVNALELDDSALYLCASSSGLFQETQYFGPGTRLLVL.

The chain links TRBV19 to TRBJ2-3; 9 nucleotides align to TRBD1. The V gene end was trimmed by 10 bases and the J gene end by 10 bases; junction bases not matched to a gene: 3. The germline CDR1 and CDR2 sequences are LNHDA and SQIVND (reference sequence). The CDR3 sequence is 10 residues long. In DNA, the CDR3 is TGTGCCACAGGGACAGGGCCGCAGTATTTT. Its translation: CATGTGPQYF.

The DNA of the CDR3 is TGTGCCTGGATCCCGGGACACAATAACAGGGAGACCCAGTACTTC. It specifies CAWIPGHNNRETQYF. The chain has TRBV30 and TRBJ2-5; perhaps TRBD1 as D (6 bases). Trimming pared 4 bases from V and 5 bases from J, leaving 20 bases between. Looked up from germline, CDR1 is GTSNPN and CDR2 is SVGIG (reference sequence). This CDR3 region has 15 residues.

This sequence joins TRBV19 and TRBJ1-5; D may be TRBD1 (5 bases). The CDR3 length is 15 residues. Germline V gives CDR1 LNHDA, CDR2 SQIVND (reference sequence). V was cut by 5 bases and J by 4 bases, with 15 bases left in between. Here the CDR3 DNA reads TGTGCCAGTAGTCCCTGGGACGTCGGGAATCAGCCCCAGCATTTT. This gives the protein CASSPWDVGNQPQHF.

The chain combines TRBV7-5 with TRBJ2-7. TRBV7-5 is labeled a pseudogene. This CDR3 has 11 amino acids. CDR3 in amino acids: CVRSRHHEQYF. In DNA form, the CDR3 reads TGTGTCAGAAGCCGCCACCACGAGCAGTACTTC.

The rearrangement joins TRBV14 to TRBJ1-2; D is uncertain. The CDR3 is 13 residues long. Germline CDR1 is SGHDN and CDR2 is FVKESK. Trimming took off 1 base at V and 4 bases at J, with 7 bases between the two ends. CDR3 residues: CASSQGRLYGYTF. For the CDR3, the DNA is TGTGCCAGCAGCCAAGGCAGGCTCTATGGCTACACCTTC.

The chain couples TRBV18 to TRBJ2-1; D remains unclear. The CDR3 totals 15 residues. V lost 2 bases to trimming and J lost 0 bases, with 8 bases between them. Per germline, CDR1 KGHSH and CDR2 LQKENI. The CDR3 bases are TGTGCCAGCTCACCAGAGCCTAACTCCTACAATGAGCAGTTCTTC. It codes for CASSPEPNSYNEQFF.

V usage is TRBV10-3 and J usage is TRBJ2-3; D unclear. Germline values: CDR1 ENHRY, CDR2 SYGVKD. Trimming removed 6 bases at V and 1 base at J, with 5 bases between. The CDR3 covers 12 residues. Written as DNA, the CDR3 is TGTGCCATCAGAGGGCGCACAGATACGCAGTATTTT. Translated, it gives CAIRGRTDTQYF.

This chain connects TRBV5-8 to TRBJ1-3; no firm D call. Trimming left V 2 bases short and J 0 bases short, with 9 bases between. This CDR3 is built from 15 residues. Germline assignment: CDR1 SGHTS and CDR2 YDEGEE. The CDR3 DNA reads as TGTGCCAGCAGCTTCAAACCTAGCTCTGGAAACACCATATATTTT. The encoded protein is CASSFKPSSGNTIYF.

This clone was observed a few times. The gene calls are TRBV27 and TRBJ2-7; TRBD2 matches 7 bases. This CDR3 is built from 16 residues. The trim removed 5 bases at V and 2 bases at J, leaving 12 bases unmatched. Germline assignment: CDR1 MNHEY and CDR2 SMNVEV (reference sequence). CDR3 coding DNA: TGTGCCAGCAGTAGGGGCGGGAGAAGTAGGACCTACGAGCAGTACTTC. Its protein product is CASSRGGRSRTYEQYF.

To note about this clone: Because the CDR3's place on the DNA is in doubt, the DNA is left out and the CDR3 is given as listed by TCRdb. Distinct nucleotide sequences in the sample also encode this CDR3. This chain joins TRBV2 and TRBJ2-7. Germline CDR1 is SNHLY and CDR2 is FYNNEI. The CDR3 extends over 13 residues, inclusive of both ends. The CDR3 is CASTSGSSYEQYF.

The chain joins TRBV7-6 to TRBJ2-5; TRBD1 matches 8 bases. This CDR3 has 16 amino acids. The germline gives CDR1 SGHVS, CDR2 FNYEAQ. J gave up 1 base and V 5 bases, and 9 bases lay outside the gene matches. This chain's CDR3 is CASSAGTGGLQETQYF. The DNA for the CDR3 is TGTGCCAGCAGCGCCGGGACAGGTGGGCTCCAAGAGACCCAGTACTTC.

This chain links TRBV6-1 with TRBJ1-1, with D maybe TRBD1 (6 bases). The CDR3 loop spans 12 amino acids. CDR1 and CDR2 from the germline V gene are MNHNS and SASEGT. Trimming shortened V by 5 bases and J by 4 bases, and 8 bases separated the two germline ends. CDR3 nucleotides: TGTGCCAGCAGTACAGGGCCCACTGAAGCTTTCTTT. The encoded protein is CASSTGPTEAFF.

With respect to this clone: Other DNA sequences of this sample code for an identical CDR3. The chain is built from TRBV19 and TRBJ1-2; TRBD1 is a possible D gene (5 bases). V lost 6 bases to trimming and J lost 2 bases, with 10 bases between them. From germline, CDR1 is LNHDA and CDR2 SQIVND (reference sequence). The CDR3 has 13 amino acids. The CDR3 region is CASSPTANYGYTF. The CDR3 nucleotides read TGTGCCAGTAGCCCGACAGCCAACTATGGCTACACCTTC.

The V gene is TRBV2, the J gene TRBJ1-2; 9 bases match TRBD1. The J segment lost 5 bases and the V segment lost 6 bases, leaving 4 bases of the junction unmatched. This CDR3 has 13 residues. The germline V gene has CDR1 SNHLY and CDR2 FYNNEI. The CDR3 is CASRGDRVYGYTF. Written as DNA, the CDR3 is TGTGCCAGCAGGGGGGACAGGGTTTATGGCTACACCTTC.

This rearrangement joins TRBV11-2 to TRBJ2-5; maybe TRBD1 (6 bases). The germline V and J ends were trimmed by 3 bases and 5 bases, with 13 bases remaining between them. The CDR3 sequence is 14 residues long. CDR1 and CDR2 from the germline V gene are SGHAT and FQNNGV. The chain's CDR3 is CASSLQRGWETQYF. CDR3 DNA: TGTGCCAGCAGCTTGCAGAGGGGGTGGGAGACCCAGTACTTC.

This chain connects TRBV2 to TRBJ1-5; tentative D call: TRBD1 (6 bases). CDR3 length: 14 amino acids. Trimming pared 6 bases from V and 7 bases from J, leaving 16 bases between. The V gene's germline CDR1 is SNHLY and CDR2 FYNNEI. The CDR3 region is CASRLMEGGQPQHF. For the CDR3, the DNA is TGTGCCAGCAGATTAATGGAGGGGGGCCAGCCCCAGCATTTT.

The gene calls are TRBV27 and TRBJ1-2; 7 bases map to TRBD1. Germline V lookup: CDR1 MNHEY, CDR2 SMNVEV (reference sequence). V lost 5 bases to trimming and J lost 7 bases; unmatched junction nucleotides: 7. The CDR3 is 13 residues long. This chain's CDR3 is CASSRRGRLGYTF. CDR3 coding DNA: TGTGCCAGCAGTCGGAGGGGGCGTCTTGGCTACACCTTC.

V gene TRBV6-5 combines with J gene TRBJ1-5; D unresolved. V lost 6 bases, J lost 0 bases, and 6 bases lay in between. There are 13 residues in the CDR3. Looked up from germline, CDR1 is MNHEY and CDR2 is SVGAGI. The CDR3 DNA is TGTGCCAGCAGATACAGTAGCAATCAGCCCCAGCATTTT. Its protein is CASRYSSNQPQHF.

This clone is a singleton in its sample. The chain joins TRBV2 to TRBJ2-7; 7 bases fit TRBD1. Germline CDR1 is SNHLY and CDR2 is FYNNEI. The CDR3 sequence is 14 residues long. With 11 bases clipped from V and 2 bases from J, the junction kept 12 bases outside the gene matches. The CDR3 nucleotides are TGTGCCGCTCCACCAGGGACAGACCCCTACGAGCAGTACTTC. This encodes CAAPPGTDPYEQYF.

The chain combines TRBV18 with TRBJ1-1, with TRBD1 matching over 8 bases. The CDR3 has 16 amino acids. Trimming cost V 2 bases and J 7 bases; bases outside gene matches: 12. Germline loops: CDR1 KGHSH, CDR2 LQKENI. The CDR3 sequence: CASSPMEARGLGEAFF. The CDR3 bases are TGTGCCAGCTCACCAATGGAAGCCAGGGGGCTGGGTGAAGCTTTCTTT.

The V gene is TRBV2, the J gene TRBJ1-1; D is unresolved. The CDR3 covers 14 residues. Between the trimmed V and J ends, which lost 1 base and 5 bases, there was a span of 11 bases. CDR1 and CDR2 (germline): SNHLY, FYNNEI. CDR3 in amino acids: CASSEGRKWTEAFF. In DNA, the CDR3 is TGTGCCAGCAGTGAAGGACGAAAGTGGACTGAAGCTTTCTTT.